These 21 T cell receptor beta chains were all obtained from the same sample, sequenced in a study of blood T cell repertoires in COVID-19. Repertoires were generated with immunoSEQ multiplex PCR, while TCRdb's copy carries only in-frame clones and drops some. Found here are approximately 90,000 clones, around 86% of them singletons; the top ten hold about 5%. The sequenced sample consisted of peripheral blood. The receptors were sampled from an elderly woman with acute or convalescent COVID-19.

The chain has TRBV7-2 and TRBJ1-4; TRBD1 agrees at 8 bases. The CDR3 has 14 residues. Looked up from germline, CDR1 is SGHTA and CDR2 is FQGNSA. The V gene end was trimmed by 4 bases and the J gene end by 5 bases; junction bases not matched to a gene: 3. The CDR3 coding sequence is TGTGCCAGCAGCTATCGACAGGGGAATGAAAAACTGTTTTTT. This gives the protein CASSYRQGNEKLFF.

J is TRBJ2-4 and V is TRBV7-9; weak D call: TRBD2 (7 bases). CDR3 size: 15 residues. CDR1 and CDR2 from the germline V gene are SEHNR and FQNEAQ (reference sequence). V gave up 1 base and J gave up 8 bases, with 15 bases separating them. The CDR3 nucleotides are TGTGCCAGCAGCTTAGACCTAGGGGGGGCGGACATTCAGTACTTC. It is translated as CASSLDLGGADIQYF.

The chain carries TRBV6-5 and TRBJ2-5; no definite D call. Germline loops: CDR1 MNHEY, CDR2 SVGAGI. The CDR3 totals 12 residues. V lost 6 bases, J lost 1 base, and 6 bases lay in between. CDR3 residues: CASRATQETQYF. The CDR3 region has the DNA TGTGCCAGCAGGGCAACCCAAGAGACCCAGTACTTC.

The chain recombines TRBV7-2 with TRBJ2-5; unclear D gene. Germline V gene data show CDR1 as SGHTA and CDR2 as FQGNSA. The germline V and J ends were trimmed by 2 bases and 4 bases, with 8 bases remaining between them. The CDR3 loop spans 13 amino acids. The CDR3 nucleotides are TGTGCCAGCAGCTTATTGCGTGGAGAGACCCAGTACTTC. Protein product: CASSLLRGETQYF.

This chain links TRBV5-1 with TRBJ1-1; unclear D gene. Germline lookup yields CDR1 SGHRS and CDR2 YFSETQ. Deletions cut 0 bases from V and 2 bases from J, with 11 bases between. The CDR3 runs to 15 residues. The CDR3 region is CASSLDSKFNTEAFF. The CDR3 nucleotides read TGCGCCAGCAGCTTGGATTCAAAATTCAACACTGAAGCTTTCTTT.

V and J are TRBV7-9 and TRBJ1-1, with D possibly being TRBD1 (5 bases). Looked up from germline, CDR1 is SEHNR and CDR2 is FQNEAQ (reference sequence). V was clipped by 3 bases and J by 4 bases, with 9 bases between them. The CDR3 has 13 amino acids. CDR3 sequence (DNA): TGTGCCAGCAGCTTTTTCGGGGGCACTGAAGCTTTCTTT. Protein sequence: CASSFFGGTEAFF.

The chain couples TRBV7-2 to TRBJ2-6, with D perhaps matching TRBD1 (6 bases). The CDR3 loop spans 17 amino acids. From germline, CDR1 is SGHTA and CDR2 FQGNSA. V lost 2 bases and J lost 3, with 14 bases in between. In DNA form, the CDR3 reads TGTGCCAGCAGCTTACACAGGGATATCGGTGGGGCCAACGTCCTGACTTTC. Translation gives CASSLHRDIGGANVLTF. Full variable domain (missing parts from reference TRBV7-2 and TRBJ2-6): GAGVSQSPSNKVTEKGKDVELRCDPISGHTALYWYRQSLGQGLEFLIYFQGNSAPDKSGLPSDRFSAERTGGSVSTLTIQRTQQEDSAVYLCASSLHRDIGGANVLTFGAGSRLTVL.

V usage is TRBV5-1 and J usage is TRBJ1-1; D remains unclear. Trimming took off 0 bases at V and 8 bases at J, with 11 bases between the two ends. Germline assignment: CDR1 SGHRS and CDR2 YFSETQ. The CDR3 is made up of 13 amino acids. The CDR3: CASSLAVAGEAFF. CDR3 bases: TGCGCCAGCAGCTTGGCCGTAGCTGGGGAAGCTTTCTTT.

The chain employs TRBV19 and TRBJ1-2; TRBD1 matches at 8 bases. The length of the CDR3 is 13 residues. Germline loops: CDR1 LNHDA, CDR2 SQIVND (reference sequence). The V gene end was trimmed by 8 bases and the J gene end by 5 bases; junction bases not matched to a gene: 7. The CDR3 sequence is CASDRGTGYGYTF. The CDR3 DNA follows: TGTGCCAGTGATCGGGGGACAGGATATGGCTACACCTTC. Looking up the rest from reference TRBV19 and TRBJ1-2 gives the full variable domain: DGGITQSPKYLFRKEGQNVTLSCEQNLNHDAMYWYRQDPGQGLRLIYYSQIVNDFQKGDIAEGYSVSREKKESFPLTVTSAQKNPTAFYLCASDRGTGYGYTFGSGTRLTVV.

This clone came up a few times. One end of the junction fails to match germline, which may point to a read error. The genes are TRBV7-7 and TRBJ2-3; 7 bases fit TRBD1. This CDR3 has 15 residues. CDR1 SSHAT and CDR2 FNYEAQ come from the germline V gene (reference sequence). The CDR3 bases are TGTGCTAGCAGCTTAAGGGGGCTCGACGGAGATACGCAGTATTTT. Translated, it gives CASSLRGLDGDTQYF.

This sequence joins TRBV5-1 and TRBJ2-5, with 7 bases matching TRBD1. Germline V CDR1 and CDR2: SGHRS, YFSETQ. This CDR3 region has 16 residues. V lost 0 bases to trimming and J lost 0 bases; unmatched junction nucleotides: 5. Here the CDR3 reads CASSLAPGTDQETQYF. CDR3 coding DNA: TGCGCCAGCAGCTTGGCGCCTGGGACAGACCAAGAGACCCAGTACTTC.

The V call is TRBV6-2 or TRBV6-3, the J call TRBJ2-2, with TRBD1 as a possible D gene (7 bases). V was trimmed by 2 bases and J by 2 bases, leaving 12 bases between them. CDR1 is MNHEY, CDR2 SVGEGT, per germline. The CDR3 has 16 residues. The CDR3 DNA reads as TGTGCCAGCAGTTACCGGAGGGGGCGAAACACCGGGGAGCTGTTTTTT. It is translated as CASSYRRGRNTGELFF.

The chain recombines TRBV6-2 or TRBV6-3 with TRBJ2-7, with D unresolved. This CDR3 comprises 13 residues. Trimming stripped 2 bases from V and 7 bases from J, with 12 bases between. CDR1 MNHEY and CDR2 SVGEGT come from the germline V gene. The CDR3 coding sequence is TGTGCCAGCAGTTACGACTCCTACGGGGAGCAGTACTTC. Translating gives CASSYDSYGEQYF.

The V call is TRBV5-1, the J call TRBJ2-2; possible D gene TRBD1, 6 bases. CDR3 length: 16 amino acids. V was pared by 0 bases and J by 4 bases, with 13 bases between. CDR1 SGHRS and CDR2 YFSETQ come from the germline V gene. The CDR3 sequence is CASSLEQGMGTGELFF. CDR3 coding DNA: TGCGCCAGCAGCTTGGAACAGGGCATGGGCACCGGGGAGCTGTTTTTT.

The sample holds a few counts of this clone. CDR3: CASSVNDRTGGAFF. CDR3 sequence (DNA): TGTGCCAGCAGCGTTAATGATCGGACAGGTGGAGCTTTCTTT. The rearrangement joins TRBV9 to TRBJ1-1; 7 nucleotides agree with TRBD1. The CDR3 runs to 14 residues. Germline V gene sequence: CDR1 SGDLS, CDR2 YYNGEE. J was trimmed by 10 bases and V by 2 bases; bases with no gene match: 11.

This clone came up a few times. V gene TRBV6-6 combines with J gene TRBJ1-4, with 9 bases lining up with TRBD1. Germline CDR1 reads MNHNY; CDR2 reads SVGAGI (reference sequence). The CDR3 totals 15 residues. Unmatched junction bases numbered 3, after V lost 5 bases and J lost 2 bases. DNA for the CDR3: TGTGCCAGCAGTACGGGACAGGGCACTAATGAAAAACTGTTTTTT. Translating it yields CASSTGQGTNEKLFF.

The CDR3 reads CASSLSGRGQGRNQPQHF. CDR3 DNA: TGTGCCAGCAGTTTATCGGGACGTGGACAGGGCCGCAATCAGCCCCAGCATTTT. V and J are TRBV27 and TRBJ1-5, with 8 bases aligning to TRBD1. Trimming removed 0 bases from V and 2 bases from J; junction bases left unmatched: 9. CDR3 length: 18 residues. Germline V gene data show CDR1 as MNHEY and CDR2 as SMNVEV (reference sequence).

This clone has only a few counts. Written as DNA, the CDR3 is TGTGCCGGGGGAAGGACTAGCGGGGGAGGGTCCTACAATGAGCAGTTCTTC. The encoded protein is CAGGRTSGGGSYNEQFF. The rearrangement uses TRBV2 and TRBJ2-1, with 13 positions matching TRBD2. The length of the CDR3 is 17 residues. Germline V gene sequence: CDR1 SNHLY, CDR2 FYNNEI. V shed 11 bases, J shed 1 base, and the junction held 11 bases outside the gene matches.

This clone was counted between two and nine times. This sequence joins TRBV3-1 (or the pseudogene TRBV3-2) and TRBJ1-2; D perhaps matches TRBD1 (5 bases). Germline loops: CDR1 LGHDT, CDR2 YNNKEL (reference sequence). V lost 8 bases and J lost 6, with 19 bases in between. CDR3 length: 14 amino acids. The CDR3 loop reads CASRHNQGRNGYTF. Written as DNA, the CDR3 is TGTGCCAGCCGACATAACCAGGGCAGGAATGGCTACACCTTC.

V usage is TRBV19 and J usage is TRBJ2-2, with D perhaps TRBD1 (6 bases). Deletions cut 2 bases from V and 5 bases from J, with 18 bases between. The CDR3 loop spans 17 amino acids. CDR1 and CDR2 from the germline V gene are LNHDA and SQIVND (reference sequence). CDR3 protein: CASSIFPGAHWTGELFF. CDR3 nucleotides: TGTGCCAGTAGTATATTTCCAGGGGCGCATTGGACCGGGGAGCTGTTTTTT.

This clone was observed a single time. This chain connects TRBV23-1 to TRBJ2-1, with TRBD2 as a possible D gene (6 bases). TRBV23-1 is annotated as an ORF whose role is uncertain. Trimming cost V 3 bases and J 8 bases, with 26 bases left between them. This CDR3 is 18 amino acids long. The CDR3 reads CASSQPPREGSLHDEQFF. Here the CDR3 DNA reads TGCGCCAGCAGTCAGCCTCCGCGGGAAGGGTCTCTACACGATGAGCAGTTCTTC.